These T cell receptor beta chains were read from a single sample in a study of blood T cell repertoires in COVID-19. The method was immunoSEQ multiplex PCR; TCRdb's version includes in-frame clones alone and lacks a portion of them. Seen here are fewer than 300,000 clones, 75% to 90% observed once, and the top ten hold 6% to 8%. Sequencing was performed on peripheral blood. The receptors stem from a woman aged 50 to 65 with COVID-19, enrolled during active disease. Both conserved end residues are trimmed from each CDR3. Fields, in order: clone size, V gene, J gene, CDR3 protein. Only part of the rows carry a size: once, few, many, or a class if the clone is expanded.

clone_size: NA
v_call: TRBV18
j_call: TRBJ1-1
cdr3_aa: ASSPTGGNTEAF

clone_size: NA
v_call: TRBV19
j_call: TRBJ2-1
cdr3_aa: ASSIPGQGRDEQF

clone_size: NA
v_call: TRBV18
j_call: TRBJ2-2
cdr3_aa: ASSPFSGVNTGELF

clone_size: NA
v_call: TRBV28
j_call: TRBJ2-6
cdr3_aa: ASRGGLAGAGANVLT

clone_size: NA
v_call: TRBV5-1
j_call: TRBJ1-6
cdr3_aa: ASSSTTERSSPLH

clone_size: NA
v_call: TRBV7-9
j_call: TRBJ1-4
cdr3_aa: ASSLISLSVNEKLF

clone_size: NA
v_call: TRBV2
j_call: TRBJ2-2
cdr3_aa: ASSDYRTSLSGELF

clone_size: NA
v_call: TRBV6-5
j_call: TRBJ2-7
cdr3_aa: ASSPVWGGRYEQY

clone_size: NA
v_call: TRBV24-1
j_call: TRBJ2-3
cdr3_aa: ATSDAITDTQY

clone_size: NA
v_call: TRBV10-3
j_call: TRBJ2-5
cdr3_aa: AISVSGAPKRETQY

clone_size: NA
v_call: TRBV3-1/TRBV3-2
j_call: TRBJ1-3
cdr3_aa: ASSQYNLTDSGNTIY

clone_size: once
v_call: TRBV6-2/TRBV6-3
j_call: TRBJ1-5
cdr3_aa: ASSGGQGRQPQH

clone_size: NA
v_call: TRBV4-1
j_call: TRBJ2-1
cdr3_aa: ASSQGSSGRTPFGNEQF

clone_size: NA
v_call: TRBV14
j_call: TRBJ2-1
cdr3_aa: ASSQDRGVEYEQF

clone_size: NA
v_call: TRBV6-2/TRBV6-3
j_call: TRBJ2-1
cdr3_aa: ASSYSGQGAVWEQF

clone_size: NA
v_call: TRBV4-1
j_call: TRBJ1-2
cdr3_aa: ASSQDPGGHQNYGYT

clone_size: NA
v_call: TRBV5-1
j_call: TRBJ2-5
cdr3_aa: ASSDSTSGRARGETQY

clone_size: few
v_call: TRBV24-1
j_call: TRBJ1-2
cdr3_aa: ATSGTGRPGLGYT

clone_size: once
v_call: TRBV5-4
j_call: TRBJ2-5
cdr3_aa: ASSLVSVKSSVGTQY

clone_size: NA
v_call: TRBV19
j_call: TRBJ1-2
cdr3_aa: ASTPGLKGANYGYT

clone_size: NA
v_call: TRBV3-1/TRBV3-2
j_call: TRBJ2-7
cdr3_aa: ASSPHGRGGHEQY

clone_size: NA
v_call: TRBV9
j_call: TRBJ2-5
cdr3_aa: ASSVGSGSYMETQY

clone_size: once
v_call: TRBV7-9
j_call: TRBJ1-5
cdr3_aa: ASSLGTQPQH

clone_size: NA
v_call: TRBV6-5
j_call: TRBJ1-1
cdr3_aa: ASSRTRDTEAF

clone_size: NA
v_call: TRBV27
j_call: TRBJ2-5
cdr3_aa: ASSYRTPPQETQY

clone_size: once
v_call: TRBV4-1
j_call: TRBJ2-4
cdr3_aa: ASSQGRAGGLAKNIQY

clone_size: NA
v_call: TRBV7-6
j_call: TRBJ1-1
cdr3_aa: ASSFPTGVVDTEAF

clone_size: NA
v_call: TRBV15
j_call: TRBJ2-1
cdr3_aa: ATSRGPGQNNEQF

clone_size: NA
v_call: TRBV7-2
j_call: TRBJ2-7
cdr3_aa: ASSFLSQINEQY

clone_size: NA
v_call: TRBV19
j_call: TRBJ2-7
cdr3_aa: ASSYSGTGTYEQY

clone_size: NA
v_call: TRBV5-4
j_call: TRBJ2-1
cdr3_aa: ASSLDAGAYNEQF

clone_size: NA
v_call: TRBV7-2
j_call: TRBJ1-6
cdr3_aa: ASSTTGGRAGSPLH

clone_size: NA
v_call: TRBV2
j_call: TRBJ1-2
cdr3_aa: ASSSSNYGYT

clone_size: NA
v_call: TRBV29-1
j_call: TRBJ1-1
cdr3_aa: SVGGRTALAEAF

clone_size: NA
v_call: TRBV23-1
j_call: TRBJ1-3
cdr3_aa: ARPDLGGTSKSGNTIY

clone_size: NA
v_call: TRBV5-1
j_call: TRBJ2-3
cdr3_aa: ASSLGAGGPSDTQY

clone_size: few
v_call: TRBV7-2
j_call: TRBJ2-1
cdr3_aa: ASSLDRGRSEQF

clone_size: NA
v_call: TRBV10-3
j_call: TRBJ1-2
cdr3_aa: AIGGQGASEASYGYT

clone_size: once
v_call: TRBV2
j_call: TRBJ2-7
cdr3_aa: ASILRGTTSYEQY

clone_size: NA
v_call: TRBV5-4
j_call: TRBJ1-6
cdr3_aa: ASSPTGQGFNSPLH

clone_size: NA
v_call: TRBV27
j_call: TRBJ1-2
cdr3_aa: ASSLSAGYGYT

clone_size: NA
v_call: TRBV5-5
j_call: TRBJ2-7
cdr3_aa: ASSPGLAASYEQY

clone_size: NA
v_call: TRBV6-4
j_call: TRBJ2-7
cdr3_aa: ASSRLAGESYEQY

clone_size: once
v_call: TRBV29-1
j_call: TRBJ2-7
cdr3_aa: SVEGKSGVSYEQY

clone_size: NA
v_call: TRBV16
j_call: TRBJ2-5
cdr3_aa: ASSQSWEGVTQY

clone_size: NA
v_call: TRBV3-1/TRBV3-2
j_call: TRBJ2-7
cdr3_aa: ASSQRGLGEQY

clone_size: NA
v_call: TRBV9
j_call: TRBJ2-3
cdr3_aa: ASSVSSGQGTTQY

clone_size: NA
v_call: TRBV5-1
j_call: TRBJ2-7
cdr3_aa: ASSSGQGGSFYEQY

clone_size: NA
v_call: TRBV6-5
j_call: TRBJ1-1
cdr3_aa: ASSYLRTGNEAF

clone_size: NA
v_call: TRBV2
j_call: TRBJ2-3
cdr3_aa: ASTFRGYYTDTQY

clone_size: NA
v_call: TRBV9
j_call: TRBJ2-6
cdr3_aa: ASSALGLAPSSGANVLT

clone_size: NA
v_call: TRBV19
j_call: TRBJ2-7
cdr3_aa: ASSPTGTGNTYEQY

clone_size: NA
v_call: TRBV5-4
j_call: TRBJ2-7
cdr3_aa: ASSPRLTQGASEQY

clone_size: NA
v_call: TRBV6-5
j_call: TRBJ1-6
cdr3_aa: ASSYDGGYSPLH

clone_size: NA
v_call: TRBV4-2
j_call: TRBJ2-1
cdr3_aa: ASSQDSRSGVSNEQF

clone_size: NA
v_call: TRBV10-3
j_call: TRBJ1-5
cdr3_aa: AISRQGGNQPQH

clone_size: once
v_call: TRBV14
j_call: TRBJ2-1
cdr3_aa: ASSPLGGEQF

clone_size: NA
v_call: TRBV4-2
j_call: TRBJ2-1
cdr3_aa: ASRFQSYNEQF

clone_size: NA
v_call: TRBV12-3/TRBV12-4
j_call: TRBJ1-1
cdr3_aa: ASSFRQATEAF

clone_size: NA
v_call: TRBV13
j_call: TRBJ2-7
cdr3_aa: ASSPGLAQSEQY